This note documents a single T cell receptor beta chain sequence. The data were obtained in a study of cytomegalovirus exposure and HLA in healthy donors. At the level of the study: The 120 or so validation repertoires used a platform that matched the one used for the roughly 650 first-cohort repertoires, as a later analysis reported.

The method was immunoSEQ multiplex PCR; TCRdb's version includes in-frame clones alone and lacks a portion of them. The table records roughly 250,000 clones, around nine tenths of them present only once. The sequence was obtained from a man between 18 and 35 years old in good health and CMV-seronegative. The specimen sequenced was PBMCs.

The CDR3 protein is CAISDRTSGGVGELFF. The CDR3 bases are TGTGCCATCAGTGATCGGACTAGCGGGGGGGTCGGGGAGCTGTTTTTT. The chain joins TRBV10-3 to TRBJ2-2; 15 bases line up with TRBD2. The trim removed 3 bases at V and 7 bases at J, leaving 3 bases unmatched. This CDR3 spans 16 amino acids. From germline, CDR1 is ENHRY and CDR2 SYGVKD.